A selection of T cell receptor beta chains follows, all from one sample in a study of tumor-infiltrating lymphocytes in primary liver carcinoma. Each CDR3 protein is one row after TCRdb ran MiXCR on the multiplex PCR reads. In the table there are approximately 330,000 distinct CDR3 sequences, around 60% of which are singletons. The sample consisted of peripheral blood. The source is a man in his forties with primary liver carcinoma and hepatitis B virus infection. Both conserved end residues are part of each CDR3. A D gene is named only where the DNA matches it firmly. Size is stated for part of the rows, as once, few or many counts, or as a class when the clone is expanded.

NA,15,TRBJ2-7,TRBV11-3,NA,TGTGCCAGCAGCTATAAAAGACGTCTCCGTCACAAGCAGTACTTC,CASSYKRRLRHKQYF
TRBD1,15,TRBJ1-6,TRBV28,NA,TGTGCCAGCAGTTTTTCACAGGGGATGTATTCACCCCTCCACTTT,CASSFSQGMYSPLHF
NA,13,TRBJ2-5,TRBV6-2/TRBV6-3,NA,TGTGCCAGCAGTGACCCAAACAGGTATACCCAGTACTTC,CASSDPNRYTQYF
NA,15,TRBJ2-7,TRBV6-6,many,TGTGCCAGCAGTTACTCGAGTCGCAGGGGTAGCGAGCAGTACTTC,CASSYSSRRGSEQYF
NA,13,TRBJ2-7,TRBV11-2,NA,TGTACCAGCAGCTTCGGAGGGTTTAGCGAGCAGTACTTC,CTSSFGGFSEQYF
NA,15,TRBJ1-5,TRBV4-3,NA,TGCGCCAGCAACCAAGATTATTCCAAGGGATCGCCACAGCATTTT,CASNQDYSKGSPQHF
TRBD2,16,TRBJ2-2,TRBV6-1,NA,TGTGCCAGCAGTGAAAGGACTAGCGGGAGATCCGGGGAGCTGTTTTTT,CASSERTSGRSGELFF
NA,14,TRBJ2-1,TRBV4-3,NA,TGCGCCAGCAGCCAAGACTACAAGGGGAGGGAGCAGTTCTTC,CASSQDYKGREQFF
TRBD1,15,TRBJ1-1,TRBV5-1,NA,TGCGCCAGCAGCTCCCACAGGGGCACTCCACCTGAAGCTTTCTTT,CASSSHRGTPPEAFF
TRBD1,15,TRBJ1-1,TRBV29-1,many,TGCAGCGTTGGACAGGGGGAGGTTGGGGGAACTGAAGCTTTCTTT,CSVGQGEVGGTEAFF
TRBD1,16,TRBJ1-2,TRBV5-1,NA,TGCGCCAGCAGCTCGTCCCGGGACAGGGCTAACTATTGCTACACCTTC,CASSSSRDRANYCYTF
NA,12,TRBJ2-3,TRBV11-2,NA,TGTGCCAGCAGCGACGCGGAAGATATGCAGTATTTT,CASSDAEDMQYF
NA,15,TRBJ2-1,TRBV5-1,NA,TGCGCCAGCAGCAATATGGGCCCGATAAACAATGAGCAGTTCTTC,CASSNMGPINNEQFF
NA,15,TRBJ2-3,TRBV10-1,NA,TGCGCCAGCAGTGAGCGGGGAAGTAGAGCAGATACGCAATATTTT,CASSERGSRADTQYF
TRBD2,15,TRBJ2-3,TRBV11-2,NA,TGTGCCAGCAGCTTGACGGAGACTAGCACTGATATGCAGTATTTT,CASSLTETSTDMQYF
NA,11,TRBJ2-5,TRBV29-1,many,TGCAGCGTTGAGGCAGGGCCATTTCCGTACTTC,CSVEAGPFPYF